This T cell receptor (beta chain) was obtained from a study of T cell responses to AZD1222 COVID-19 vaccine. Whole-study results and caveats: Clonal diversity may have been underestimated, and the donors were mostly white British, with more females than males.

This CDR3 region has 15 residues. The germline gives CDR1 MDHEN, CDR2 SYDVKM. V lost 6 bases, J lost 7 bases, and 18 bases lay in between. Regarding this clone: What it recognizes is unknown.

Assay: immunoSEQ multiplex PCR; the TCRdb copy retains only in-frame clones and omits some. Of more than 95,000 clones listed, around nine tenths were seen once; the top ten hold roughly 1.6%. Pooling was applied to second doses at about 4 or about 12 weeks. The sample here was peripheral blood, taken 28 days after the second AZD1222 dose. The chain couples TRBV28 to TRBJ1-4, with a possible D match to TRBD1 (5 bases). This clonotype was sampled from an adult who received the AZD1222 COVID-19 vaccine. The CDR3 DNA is TGTGCCAGCAGAAAAGGGGTGGGGTTTGGTGAAAAACTGTTTTTT. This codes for CASRKGVGFGEKLFF.